The 31 T cell receptor beta chains below were found in one sample sequenced in a study of control samples from healthy donors and cancer patients. Clones were read by immunoSEQ multiplex PCR, and TCRdb kept only the in-frame ones, dropping some. In the table there are about 150,000 clones, around 95% of which are singletons. Sample: blood. The receptors here all came from a middle-aged man in good health.

This chain links TRBV6-5 with TRBJ2-7, with D perhaps matching TRBD2 (6 bases). CDR1 is MNHEY, CDR2 SVGAGI, per germline. V was shortened by 2 bases and J by 4 bases, with 9 bases between the two germline ends. This CDR3 has 13 amino acids. As DNA, the CDR3 is TGTGCCAGCAGTTACCGGGGGTCATACGAGCAGTACTTC. Protein: CASSYRGSYEQYF.

V usage is TRBV4-3 and J usage is TRBJ1-3; 8 bases match TRBD1. CDR3 length: 15 residues. V was clipped by 1 base and J by 2 bases; unmatched bases: 1. Germline CDR1 is LGHNA and CDR2 is YSLEER. The CDR3 region has the DNA TGCGCCAGCAGCCAAGGGACAGGGACTGGAAACACCATATATTTT. The encoded protein is CASSQGTGTGNTIYF.

The chain recombines TRBV12-5 with TRBJ2-3; D possibly corresponds to TRBD2 (7 bases). CDR3 length: 16 amino acids. Deletions cut 7 bases from V and 2 bases from J, with 19 bases between. Per the germline V gene, CDR1 is LGHNT and CDR2 is FRNRAP. The DNA of the CDR3 is TGTGCTAGTGCCCGGGCCGAGGGGGGGATCACAGATACGCAGTATTTT. Its protein product is CASARAEGGITDTQYF.

The chain joins TRBV12-3 or TRBV12-4 to TRBJ1-1; D is possibly TRBD1 (5 bases). Trimming took 5 bases from V and 5 from J, leaving 12 bases between them. The CDR3 is 13 residues long. The CDR3 region has the DNA TGTGCCAGCAGTCCTGGGACGTTTACTGAAGCTTTCTTT. Translating gives CASSPGTFTEAFF.

The chain uses TRBV30 and TRBJ1-3; D may be TRBD1 (6 bases). Trimming cost V 7 bases and J 2 bases, with 9 bases left between them. This CDR3 spans 12 amino acids. Per germline, CDR1 GTSNPN and CDR2 SVGIG (reference sequence). CDR3 amino acids: CASHRAGNTIYF. The CDR3 nucleotides are TGTGCCTCACACAGGGCTGGAAACACCATATATTTT.

V and J are TRBV9 and TRBJ1-1; D perhaps matches TRBD1 (5 bases). This CDR3 region has 16 residues. Per the germline V gene, CDR1 is SGDLS and CDR2 is YYNGEE. Trimming took 3 bases from V and 6 from J, leaving 21 bases between them. The CDR3 DNA reads as TGTGCCAGCAGCGCAGCTACAGGAGGAATGGACGCTGAAGCTTTCTTT. Its protein product is CASSAATGGMDAEAFF.

V is TRBV2 and J is TRBJ2-3; D is unclear. Trimming took 5 bases from V and 1 from J, leaving 7 bases between them. Looked up from germline, CDR1 is SNHLY and CDR2 is FYNNEI. This CDR3 region has 13 residues. CDR3 bases: TGTGCCAGCAGTATCCAGGGCACAGATACGCAGTATTTT. Its protein is CASSIQGTDTQYF.

Turning to this clone: The sample has other DNA sequences that encode this CDR3 too. This chain uses TRBV7-2 with TRBJ1-5; no firm D call. The CDR3 is 13 residues long. V lost 5 bases, J lost 4 bases, and 9 bases lay in between. Germline V lookup: CDR1 SGHTA, CDR2 FQGNSA. The CDR3 DNA sequence: TGTGCCAGCAGCCCGCAAGGGAATCAGCCCCAGCATTTT. Amino acid sequence: CASSPQGNQPQHF.

The V and J genes are TRBV19 and TRBJ1-2; a weak D match, TRBD1 (5 bases). Germline CDR1 and CDR2: LNHDA and SQIVND (reference sequence). Trimming took 3 bases from V and 0 from J, leaving 11 bases between them. This CDR3 has 15 residues. In nucleotides, the CDR3 is TGTGCCAGTAGTATTTCCCAGGGTGCTAACTATGGCTACACCTTC. It translates to CASSISQGANYGYTF.

This clone was detected only once. This rearrangement joins TRBV5-8 to TRBJ2-3, with unresolved D. V was trimmed by 0 bases and J by 0 bases, leaving 2 bases between them. Germline CDR1 and CDR2: SGHTS and YDEGEE. CDR3 length equals 13 residues. CDR3 protein: CASSLGSTDTQYF. CDR3 nucleotide sequence: TGTGCCAGCAGCTTGGGTAGCACAGATACGCAGTATTTT.

This sequence joins TRBV28 and TRBJ2-7, with D unresolved. The V end lost 5 bases, the J end lost 0 bases, and 11 bases lay between the germline ends. Per germline, CDR1 MDHEN and CDR2 SYDVKM. This CDR3 region has 14 residues. The CDR3 loop is CASSIFRSSYEQYF. The CDR3 coding sequence is TGTGCCAGCAGTATCTTCCGTAGCTCCTACGAGCAGTACTTC.

This chain connects TRBV6-1 to TRBJ1-2; D not resolved. CDR1 and CDR2 from the germline V gene are MNHNS and SASEGT. The CDR3 is 13 residues long. Trimming pared 3 bases from V and 6 bases from J, leaving 11 bases between. CDR3 region: CASSDRQSDGYTF. The CDR3 DNA sequence: TGTGCCAGCAGTGACCGGCAAAGTGATGGCTACACCTTC.

The rearrangement links TRBV19 to TRBJ1-5; 8 bases fit TRBD1. Germline V gene sequence: CDR1 LNHDA, CDR2 SQIVND (reference sequence). V lost 2 bases to trimming and J lost 0 bases; unmatched junction nucleotides: 6. This CDR3 has 17 residues. The CDR3 sequence: CASSIRGQELSNQPQHF. The CDR3 nucleotides are TGTGCCAGTAGTATAAGGGGACAGGAACTTAGCAATCAGCCCCAGCATTTT.

This clone was detected a few times. The genes are TRBV19 and TRBJ2-2; TRBD2 agrees at 7 bases. Germline V gives CDR1 LNHDA, CDR2 SQIVND (reference sequence). The CDR3 extends over 18 amino acids. The ends lost 4 bases at V and 0 bases at J; junction bases unmatched: 11. CDR3 in DNA: TGTGCCAGTAGTAGGCGGACTAGTTCCCTTCCGAACACCGGGGAGCTGTTTTTT. Its protein is CASSRRTSSLPNTGELFF.

The CDR3 bases are TGTGCCAGCAGTCCAGGCCCTTACTCTGGAAACACCATATATTTT. Translating it yields CASSPGPYSGNTIYF. J is TRBJ1-3 and V is TRBV6-5; no clear D gene. The V end lost 5 bases, the J end lost 0 bases, and 11 bases lay between the germline ends. Germline CDR1 MNHEY, CDR2 SVGAGI. The CDR3 is 15 residues long.

This chain uses TRBV7-2 with TRBJ1-2; 11 nucleotides line up with TRBD1. Germline CDR1 SGHTA, CDR2 FQGNSA. Trimming took 10 bases from V and 3 from J; bases not matched to a gene: 7. The CDR3 is made up of 14 amino acids. CDR3 DNA sequence: TGTGCCATCGGACAGGGGGCTTGGGACTATGGCTACACCTTC. Translating gives CAIGQGAWDYGYTF.

This sequence joins TRBV7-2 and TRBJ1-2; 7 bases align to TRBD1. Germline CDR1 SGHTA, CDR2 FQGNSA. The CDR3 loop spans 14 amino acids. Germline trimming cut 2 bases from V and 5 bases from J; bases unmatched to any gene: 5. CDR3 residues: CASSLPGQQYGYTF. CDR3 sequence (DNA): TGTGCCAGCAGCTTACCGGGACAGCAATATGGCTACACCTTC.

J is TRBJ1-1 and V is TRBV19, with D perhaps matching TRBD1 (6 bases). The CDR3 has 13 residues. Germline V gives CDR1 LNHDA, CDR2 SQIVND (reference sequence). Trimming removed 5 bases at V and 5 bases at J, with 12 bases between. CDR3 amino acids: CASSRGGGTEAFF. The CDR3 DNA follows: TGTGCCAGTAGTCGGGGGGGCGGAACTGAAGCTTTCTTT. The whole variable domain, filled in from reference TRBV19 and TRBJ1-1, reads DGGITQSPKYLFRKEGQNVTLSCEQNLNHDAMYWYRQDPGQGLRLIYYSQIVNDFQKGDIAEGYSVSREKKESFPLTVTSAQKNPTAFYLCASSRGGGTEAFFGQGTRLTVV.

This chain connects TRBV27 to TRBJ1-1; 8 bases line up with TRBD1. CDR1 and CDR2 from the germline V gene are MNHEY and SMNVEV (reference sequence). Trimming at V came to 4 bases and at J to 3 bases, leaving 7 bases not matched to a gene. The CDR3 length is 15 residues. CDR3 residues: CASSSGTGADTEAFF. CDR3 in DNA: TGTGCCAGCAGTTCTGGGACAGGAGCAGACACTGAAGCTTTCTTT.

V and J are TRBV7-9 and TRBJ1-2, with 7 bases matching TRBD1. Unmatched junction bases numbered 5, after V lost 3 bases and J lost 4 bases. This CDR3 spans 14 amino acids. Germline values: CDR1 SEHNR, CDR2 FQNEAQ (reference sequence). CDR3 DNA: TGTGCCAGCAGCTTCGGACAGGACTCCTATGGCTACACCTTC. It yields the protein CASSFGQDSYGYTF.

This chain links TRBV10-2 with TRBJ2-1, with D perhaps TRBD2 (7 bases). CDR3 size: 15 residues. The V gene's germline CDR1 is WSHSY and CDR2 SAAADI. V gave up 3 bases and J gave up 4 bases, with 13 bases separating them. CDR3 sequence: CASSEGGGRYNEQFF. In nucleotides, the CDR3 is TGCGCCAGCAGTGAAGGGGGGGGCCGATACAATGAGCAGTTCTTC.

The chain employs TRBV6-5 and TRBJ2-2, with TRBD2 as a possible D gene (6 bases). Trimming cost V 2 bases and J 4 bases, with 11 bases left between them. Looked up from germline, CDR1 is MNHEY and CDR2 is SVGAGI. There are 15 residues in the CDR3. The CDR3 DNA reads TGTGCCAGCAGTTACCAAAGGAGGGTCACCGGGGAGCTGTTTTTT. It codes for CASSYQRRVTGELFF.

This rearrangement joins TRBV5-1 to TRBJ1-1; 7 bases line up with TRBD1. The germline V gene has CDR1 SGHRS and CDR2 YFSETQ. This CDR3 is built from 16 residues. The trim removed 3 bases at V and 0 bases at J, leaving 8 bases unmatched. The CDR3 DNA is TGCGCCAGCAGCTCAGGGGGACAGACCATGAACACTGAAGCTTTCTTT. Translated: CASSSGGQTMNTEAFF.

This chain connects TRBV2 to TRBJ1-2; D is unclear. The CDR3 has 12 residues. Trimming took 6 bases from V and 3 from J, leaving 8 bases between them. The germline gives CDR1 SNHLY, CDR2 FYNNEI. CDR3 protein: CASSMDYYGYTF. The CDR3 DNA follows: TGTGCCAGCAGCATGGATTACTATGGCTACACCTTC. The full variable domain, its missing parts supplied by reference TRBV2 and TRBJ1-2, is EPEVTQTPSHQVTQMGQEVILRCVPISNHLYFYWYRQILGQKVEFLVSFYNNEISEKSEIFDDQFSVERPDGSNFTLKIRSTKLEDSAMYFCASSMDYYGYTFGSGTRLTVV.

Details on this clone: Its ends do not fully match the called genes, so a read error is possible. The rearrangement joins TRBV15 to TRBJ1-1; D gene ambiguous. This CDR3 has 15 residues. Germline-derived CDR1 and CDR2 are LNHNV and YYDKDF (reference sequence). The CDR3, as DNA: TGTGCCACCAGCAGAGATCGAGGAGGTGGGCGAGGCGTTCTCTTT. Its protein product is CATSRDRGGGRGVLF.

As DNA, the CDR3 is TGTGCCAGCCGGGACGGTTTTTCCCTCCACTTT. Its translation is CASRDGFSLHF. This chain links TRBV7-2 with TRBJ1-6; the D gene is possibly TRBD1 (5 bases). Trimming took off 8 bases at V and 14 bases at J, with 13 bases between the two ends. Germline V gene lookup returns CDR1 SGHTA and CDR2 FQGNSA. The CDR3 is 11 residues long. Filled out from reference TRBV7-2 and TRBJ1-6, the complete variable domain reads GAGVSQSPSNKVTEKGKDVELRCDPISGHTALYWYRQSLGQGLEFLIYFQGNSAPDKSGLPSDRFSAERTGGSVSTLTIQRTQQEDSAVYLCASRDGFSLHFGNGTRLTVT.

This chain joins TRBV7-9 and TRBJ1-3; D is possibly TRBD1 (5 bases). V was pared by 3 bases and J by 8 bases, with 23 bases between. The germline V gene encodes CDR1 SEHNR and CDR2 FQNEAQ (reference sequence). The CDR3 has 17 amino acids. The CDR3 loop reads CASSFEGTLRLRDTIYF. The CDR3, as DNA: TGTGCCAGCAGCTTCGAGGGGACTCTACGCCTCAGGGACACCATATATTTT.

The chain couples TRBV7-8 to TRBJ1-2; D possibly corresponds to TRBD1 (5 bases). V lost 11 bases, J lost 8 bases, and 24 bases lay in between. This CDR3 region has 14 residues. Germline V gene sequence: CDR1 SGHVS, CDR2 FQNEAQ. The DNA for the CDR3 is TGTGCCGGAGGGGCCGATCCGTTGCGTCGCGGCTACACCTTC. Its translation is CAGGADPLRRGYTF.

V usage is TRBV10-3 and J usage is TRBJ1-6; a possible D gene is TRBD1 (5 bases). Trimming took 3 bases from V and 8 from J, leaving 17 bases between them. Germline V gene lookup returns CDR1 ENHRY and CDR2 SYGVKD. This CDR3 is built from 16 residues. The CDR3 region is CAISDSGVRLDSPLHF. The CDR3 bases are TGTGCCATCAGTGATTCGGGGGTACGGTTGGATTCACCCCTCCACTTT.

The chain's CDR3 is CSVAASGDSYEQYF. CDR3 bases: TGCAGCGTTGCGGCTAGCGGGGATTCCTACGAGCAGTACTTC. V usage is TRBV29-1 and J usage is TRBJ2-7; TRBD2 matches 9 bases. Per the germline V gene, CDR1 is SQVTM and CDR2 is ANQGSEA. The ends lost 4 bases at V and 1 base at J; junction bases unmatched: 5. The CDR3 covers 14 residues.

The gene calls are TRBV7-8 and TRBJ1-2, with D tentatively TRBD1 (5 bases). Trimming pared 4 bases from V and 3 bases from J, leaving 12 bases between. Germline CDR1 and CDR2: SGHVS and FQNEAQ. The CDR3 is made up of 14 amino acids. DNA of the CDR3: TGTGCCAGCAGCTACGACAGAGGTTACTATGGCTACACCTTC. Translation gives CASSYDRGYYGYTF.